The 14 T cell receptor beta chains given below trace back to one sample, sequenced in a study of shared T cell receptors in the human thymus. Data came from immunoSEQ multiplex PCR; TCRdb stores just in-frame clones and leaves some out. The sample carries around 340,000 clones, about 95% recorded once. The sequencing sample was made of thymocytes. The receptors were gathered from a human donor.

In its sample, this clone was seen a few times. The gene calls are TRBV28 and TRBJ2-7; TRBD1 agrees at 7 bases. The germline gives CDR1 MDHEN, CDR2 SYDVKM. V gave up 3 bases and J gave up 3 bases; unmatched junction bases: 5. The CDR3 has 14 amino acids. CDR3 residues: CASSFVGGGYEQYF. The DNA for the CDR3 is TGTGCCAGCAGTTTCGTAGGGGGCGGCTACGAGCAGTACTTC.

The V and J genes are TRBV6-1 and TRBJ2-1; D is perhaps TRBD2 (6 bases). The CDR3 loop spans 13 amino acids. V lost 7 bases to trimming and J lost 8 bases, with 15 bases between them. Germline lookup yields CDR1 MNHNS and CDR2 SASEGT. The CDR3: CASKMGERDEQFF. Here the CDR3 DNA reads TGTGCCAGCAAGATGGGGGAGCGGGATGAGCAGTTCTTC.

The chain uses TRBV5-1 and TRBJ1-2; D is possibly TRBD1 (6 bases). The V gene lost 2 bases and the J gene lost 4 bases, with 18 bases spanning the gap. Germline lookup yields CDR1 SGHRS and CDR2 YFSETQ. The CDR3 covers 16 residues. The CDR3 DNA is TGCGCCAGCAGCTTTACCCTGGACAGCTGGGGCTATGGCTACACCTTC. It encodes CASSFTLDSWGYGYTF.

The gene calls are TRBV28 and TRBJ1-1, with D perhaps TRBD1 (5 bases). V lost 5 bases and J lost 3, with 13 bases in between. From germline, CDR1 is MDHEN and CDR2 SYDVKM. This CDR3 spans 14 amino acids. The CDR3 region is CASSPLGEDTEAFF. In DNA form, the CDR3 reads TGTGCCAGCAGTCCCCTGGGGGAGGACACTGAAGCTTTCTTT.

The CDR3 nucleotides are TGTGCCAGCAGCTCCGAACAGGAGGAAGCTTTCTTT. Translating it yields CASSSEQEEAFF. This sequence joins TRBV9 and TRBJ1-1, with D maybe TRBD1 (5 bases). Trimming left V 4 bases short and J 8 bases short, with 12 bases between. Germline lookup yields CDR1 SGDLS and CDR2 YYNGEE. The CDR3 runs to 12 residues.

V gene TRBV19 combines with J gene TRBJ2-3, with 8 bases identical to TRBD2. Trimming took 3 bases from V and 2 from J; bases not matched to a gene: 4. Per germline, CDR1 LNHDA and CDR2 SQIVND (reference sequence). The CDR3 runs to 15 residues. The CDR3 spells CASSILLADTDTQYF. CDR3 in DNA: TGTGCCAGTAGTATTTTACTAGCGGACACAGATACGCAGTATTTT.

The J gene is TRBJ2-2, the V gene TRBV27, with 9 positions matching TRBD2. This CDR3 has 16 residues. Germline V gene data show CDR1 as MNHEY and CDR2 as SMNVEV (reference sequence). The V gene end was trimmed by 4 bases and the J gene end by 1 base; junction bases not matched to a gene: 4. In nucleotides, the CDR3 is TGTGCCAGCAGTTCAGGACTAGCGCGGAACACCGGGGAGCTGTTTTTT. Its translation: CASSSGLARNTGELFF.

This clone showed up just once. The V gene is TRBV6-4, the J gene TRBJ2-1, with TRBD2 matching 10 bases. After removal of 6 bases from V and 8 bases from J, the junction contained 16 bases not matched to a gene. The germline CDR1 and CDR2 sequences are MRHNA and SNTAGT. CDR3 length equals 17 residues. CDR3 sequence reads: CASSQSGRASKGYEQFF. The CDR3 bases are TGTGCCAGCAGCCAAAGCGGGAGGGCCTCTAAAGGCTATGAGCAGTTCTTC.

J is TRBJ1-1 and V is TRBV23-1; a weak D match, TRBD1 (5 bases). TRBV23-1 is labeled an ORF, and its function is uncertain. This CDR3 spans 16 amino acids. Trimming left V 10 bases short and J 4 bases short, with 25 bases between. CDR3 sequence reads: CANQTSPSPGGTEAFF. The CDR3 region has the DNA TGCGCCAACCAGACATCTCCTTCTCCGGGGGGCACTGAAGCTTTCTTT.

The chain couples TRBV5-4 to TRBJ1-2, with 7 nucleotides matching TRBD1. V was pared by 3 bases and J by 7 bases, with 9 bases of the junction left unmatched. The CDR3 has 14 residues. Germline CDR1 reads SGHNT; CDR2 reads YYREEE (reference sequence). The CDR3 is CASSYRQGWGGYTF. The CDR3 nucleotides are TGTGCCAGCAGCTATCGACAGGGATGGGGTGGCTACACCTTC. Complete variable domain (other parts from reference TRBV5-4 and TRBJ1-2): ETGVTQSPTHLIKTRGQQVTLRCSSQSGHNTVSWYQQALGQGPQFIFQYYREEENGRGNFPPRFSGLQFPNYSSELNVNALELDDSALYLCASSYRQGWGGYTFGSGTRLTVV.

The chain has TRBV5-1 and TRBJ2-7; tentatively, D is TRBD1 (6 bases). V shed 0 bases and J shed 3 bases, with 19 bases lying between them. Per the germline V gene, CDR1 is SGHRS and CDR2 is YFSETQ. The CDR3 runs 17 residues. CDR3 residues: CASSLAVSGTYNYEQYF. The CDR3 coding sequence is TGCGCCAGCAGCTTGGCCGTCTCCGGGACATACAACTACGAGCAGTACTTC.

This sequence joins TRBV28 and TRBJ2-3; 8 bases are a match to TRBD2. The CDR3 runs to 16 residues. V lost 7 bases to trimming and J lost 0 bases; unmatched junction nucleotides: 9. Germline V gene sequence: CDR1 MDHEN, CDR2 SYDVKM. CDR3 loop: CASTTRAGASTDTQYF. The DNA for the CDR3 is TGTGCCAGCACTACCAGAGCGGGAGCAAGCACAGATACGCAGTATTTT.

The chain carries TRBV5-1 and TRBJ1-2; D call uncertain. The CDR3 consists of 14 residues. Trimming took 4 bases from V and 4 from J, leaving 14 bases between them. The V gene's germline CDR1 is SGHRS and CDR2 YFSETQ. The CDR3 sequence: CASSPPYSRYGYTF. The CDR3 nucleotides read TGCGCCAGCAGCCCGCCTTACAGCCGCTATGGCTACACCTTC. Supplemented by reference TRBV5-1 and TRBJ1-2, the full variable domain reads KAGVTQTPRYLIKTRGQQVTLSCSPISGHRSVSWYQQTPGQGLQFLFEYFSETQRNKGNFPGRFSGRQFSNSRSEMNVSTLELGDSALYLCASSPPYSRYGYTFGSGTRLTVV.

The chain links TRBV15 to TRBJ2-1, with TRBD2 matching over 8 bases. With V trimmed by 4 bases and J by 5 bases, 13 bases remained unmatched. The germline gives CDR1 LNHNV, CDR2 YYDKDF (reference sequence). This CDR3 comprises 17 residues. CDR3 residues: CATSTQPGTRSDNEQFF. The DNA of the CDR3 is TGTGCCACCAGCACTCAACCGGGGACTAGGTCAGACAATGAGCAGTTCTTC.